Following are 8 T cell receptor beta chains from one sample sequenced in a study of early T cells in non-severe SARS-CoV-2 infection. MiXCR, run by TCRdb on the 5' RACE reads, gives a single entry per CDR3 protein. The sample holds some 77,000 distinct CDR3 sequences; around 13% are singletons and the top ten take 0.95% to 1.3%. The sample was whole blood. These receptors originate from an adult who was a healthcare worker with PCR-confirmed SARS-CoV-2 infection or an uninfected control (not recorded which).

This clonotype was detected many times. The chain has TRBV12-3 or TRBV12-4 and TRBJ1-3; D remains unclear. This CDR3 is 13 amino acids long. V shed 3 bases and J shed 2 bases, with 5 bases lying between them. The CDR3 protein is CASSFIPGNTIYF. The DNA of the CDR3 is TGTGCCAGCAGTTTTATCCCTGGAAACACCATATATTTT.

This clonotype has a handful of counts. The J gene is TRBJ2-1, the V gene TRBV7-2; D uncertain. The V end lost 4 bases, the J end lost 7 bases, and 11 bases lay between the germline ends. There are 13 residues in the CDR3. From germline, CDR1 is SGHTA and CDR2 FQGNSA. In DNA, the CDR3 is TGTGCCAGCAGCTCTAGACTTGTTAATGAGCAGTTCTTC. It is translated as CASSSRLVNEQFF.

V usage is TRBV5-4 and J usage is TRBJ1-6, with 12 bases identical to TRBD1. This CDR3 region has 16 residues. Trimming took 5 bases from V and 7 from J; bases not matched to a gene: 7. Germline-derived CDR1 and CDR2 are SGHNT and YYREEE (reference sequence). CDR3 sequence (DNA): TGTGCCAGCAGTCGGGACAGGGGGCTGGTAAATTCACCCCTCCACTTT. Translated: CASSRDRGLVNSPLHF.

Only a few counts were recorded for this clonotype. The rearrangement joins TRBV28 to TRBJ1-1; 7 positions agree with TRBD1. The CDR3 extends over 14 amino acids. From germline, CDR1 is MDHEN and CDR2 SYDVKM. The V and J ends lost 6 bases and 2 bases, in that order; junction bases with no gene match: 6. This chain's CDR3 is CASRHGTVNTEAFF. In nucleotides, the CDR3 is TGTGCCAGCAGACACGGGACAGTTAACACTGAAGCTTTCTTT.

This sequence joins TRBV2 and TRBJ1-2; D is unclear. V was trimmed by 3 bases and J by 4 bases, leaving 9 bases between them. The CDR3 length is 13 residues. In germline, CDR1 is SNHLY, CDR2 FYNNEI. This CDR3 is CASSDGMTYGYTF. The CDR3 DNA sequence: TGTGCCAGCAGTGACGGAATGACCTATGGCTACACCTTC. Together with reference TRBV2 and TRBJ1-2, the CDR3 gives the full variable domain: EPEVTQTPSHQVTQMGQEVILRCVPISNHLYFYWYRQILGQKVEFLVSFYNNEISEKSEIFDDQFSVERPDGSNFTLKIRSTKLEDSAMYFCASSDGMTYGYTFGSGTRLTVV.

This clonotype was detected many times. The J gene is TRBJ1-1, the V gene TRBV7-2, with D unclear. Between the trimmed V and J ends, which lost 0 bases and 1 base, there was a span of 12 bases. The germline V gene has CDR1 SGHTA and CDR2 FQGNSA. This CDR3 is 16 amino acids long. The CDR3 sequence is CASSLAPVRANTEAFF. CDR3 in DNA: TGTGCCAGCAGCTTAGCGCCGGTCAGAGCGAACACTGAAGCTTTCTTT. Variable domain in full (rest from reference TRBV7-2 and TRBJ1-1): GAGVSQSPSNKVTEKGKDVELRCDPISGHTALYWYRQSLGQGLEFLIYFQGNSAPDKSGLPSDRFSAERTGGSVSTLTIQRTQQEDSAVYLCASSLAPVRANTEAFFGQGTRLTVV.

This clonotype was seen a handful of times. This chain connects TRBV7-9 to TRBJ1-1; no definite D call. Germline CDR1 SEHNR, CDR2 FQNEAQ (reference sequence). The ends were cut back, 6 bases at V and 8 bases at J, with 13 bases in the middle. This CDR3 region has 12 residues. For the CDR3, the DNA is TGTGCCAGCAGTGGACGCGCCGGAGAAGCTTTCTTT. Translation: CASSGRAGEAFF.

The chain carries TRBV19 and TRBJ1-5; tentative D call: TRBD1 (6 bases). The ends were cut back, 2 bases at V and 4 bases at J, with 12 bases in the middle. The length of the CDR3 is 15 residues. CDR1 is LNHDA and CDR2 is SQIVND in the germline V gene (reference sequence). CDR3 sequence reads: CASSIIGRGNQPQHF. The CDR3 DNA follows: TGTGCCAGTAGTATAATTGGCAGGGGAAATCAGCCCCAGCATTTT.